The sequence of this T cell receptor (beta chain) was determined in a study of T cell responses to AZD1222 COVID-19 vaccine. Study results and caveats: At baseline, seropositivity was found in only six or seven AZD1222 recipients. A mostly white British donor set with more females was recruited, and clonal diversity was possibly underestimated. Nearly half of the spike-specific TCRs reportedly recognize variant regions that carry no mutations.

Clones were read by immunoSEQ multiplex PCR, and TCRdb kept only the in-frame ones, dropping some. Here the sample spans 200,000 to 300,000 clones, just over 90% being singletons. A remark on this clone: Its cognate antigen is unknown.

The CDR3 runs to 14 residues. After removal of 7 bases from V and 0 bases from J, the junction contained 4 bases not matched to a gene. The germline gives CDR1 SGHRS, CDR2 YFSETQ. This chain uses TRBV5-1 with TRBJ2-3; 8 bases map to TRBD1. The receptor's source is an adult in good health. The specimen was peripheral blood, collected on day 0 of AZD1222 vaccination. Written as DNA, the CDR3 is TGCGCCAGCGGGACAGGTCCTAGCACAGATACGCAGTATTTT. Translating gives CASGTGPSTDTQYF.